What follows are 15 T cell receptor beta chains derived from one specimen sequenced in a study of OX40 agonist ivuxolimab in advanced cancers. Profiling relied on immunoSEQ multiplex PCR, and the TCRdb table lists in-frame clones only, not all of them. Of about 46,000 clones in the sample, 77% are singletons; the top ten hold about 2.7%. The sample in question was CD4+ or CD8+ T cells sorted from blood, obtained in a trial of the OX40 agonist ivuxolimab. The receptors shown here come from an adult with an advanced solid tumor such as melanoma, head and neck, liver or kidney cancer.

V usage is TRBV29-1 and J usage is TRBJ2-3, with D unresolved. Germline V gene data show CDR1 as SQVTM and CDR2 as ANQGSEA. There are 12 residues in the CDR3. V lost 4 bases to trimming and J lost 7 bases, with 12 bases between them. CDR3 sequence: CSVGLQAHTQYF. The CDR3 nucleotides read TGCAGCGTTGGTCTCCAGGCACATACGCAGTATTTT.

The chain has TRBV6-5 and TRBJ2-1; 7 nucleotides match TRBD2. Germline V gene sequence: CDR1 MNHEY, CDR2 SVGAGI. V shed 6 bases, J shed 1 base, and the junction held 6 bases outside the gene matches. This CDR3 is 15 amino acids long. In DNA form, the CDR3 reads TGTGCCAGCAGCAGCCTAGCGGCATCCTACAATGAGCAGTTCTTC. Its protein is CASSSLAASYNEQFF.

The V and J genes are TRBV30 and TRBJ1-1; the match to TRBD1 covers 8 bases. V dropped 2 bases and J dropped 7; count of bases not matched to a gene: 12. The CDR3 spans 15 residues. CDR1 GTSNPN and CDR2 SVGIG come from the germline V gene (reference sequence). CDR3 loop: CAWSSWTGLRGEAFF. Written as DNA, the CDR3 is TGTGCCTGGAGTTCTTGGACAGGGCTTAGGGGTGAAGCTTTCTTT.

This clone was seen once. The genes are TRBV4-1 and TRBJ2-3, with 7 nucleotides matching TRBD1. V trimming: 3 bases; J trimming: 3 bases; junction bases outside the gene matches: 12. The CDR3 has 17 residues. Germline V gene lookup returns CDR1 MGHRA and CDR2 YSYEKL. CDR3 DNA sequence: TGCGCCAGCAGCCAGGGTATAACAGGGGCATGGACAGATACGCAGTATTTT. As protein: CASSQGITGAWTDTQYF.

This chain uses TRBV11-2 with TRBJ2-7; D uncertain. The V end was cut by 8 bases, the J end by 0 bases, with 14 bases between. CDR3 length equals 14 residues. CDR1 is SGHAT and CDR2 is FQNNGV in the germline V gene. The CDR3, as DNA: TGTGCCAGCTCCGCAGGTTATAGCTCCTACGAGCAGTACTTC. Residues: CASSAGYSSYEQYF.

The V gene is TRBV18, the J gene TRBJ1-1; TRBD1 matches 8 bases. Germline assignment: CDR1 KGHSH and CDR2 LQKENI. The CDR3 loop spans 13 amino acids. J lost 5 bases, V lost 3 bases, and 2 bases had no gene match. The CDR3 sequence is CASSPTGVTEAFF. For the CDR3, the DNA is TGTGCCAGCTCACCGACAGGGGTAACTGAAGCTTTCTTT.

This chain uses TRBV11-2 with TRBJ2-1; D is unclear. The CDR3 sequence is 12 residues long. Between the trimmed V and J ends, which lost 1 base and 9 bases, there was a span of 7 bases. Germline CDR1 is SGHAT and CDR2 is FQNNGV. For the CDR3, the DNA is TGTGCCAGCAGCTTAGTATTGAGTGAGCAGTTCTTC. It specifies CASSLVLSEQFF. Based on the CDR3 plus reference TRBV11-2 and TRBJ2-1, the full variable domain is EAGVAQSPRYKIIEKRQSVAFWCNPISGHATLYWYQQILGQGPKLLIQFQNNGVVDDSQLPKDRFSAERLKGVDSTLKIQPAKLEDSAVYLCASSLVLSEQFFGPGTRLTVL.

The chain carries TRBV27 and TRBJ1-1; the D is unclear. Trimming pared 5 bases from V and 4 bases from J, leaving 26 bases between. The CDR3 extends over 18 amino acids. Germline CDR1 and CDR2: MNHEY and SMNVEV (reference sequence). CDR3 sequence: CASSQPPLRRRRATEAFF. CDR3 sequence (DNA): TGTGCCAGCAGTCAACCCCCTCTGAGGAGGCGCCGTGCCACTGAAGCTTTCTTT.

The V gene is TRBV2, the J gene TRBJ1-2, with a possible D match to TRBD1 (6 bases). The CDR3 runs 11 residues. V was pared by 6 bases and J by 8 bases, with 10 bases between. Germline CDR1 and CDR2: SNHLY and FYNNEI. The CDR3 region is CASSDRRGYTF. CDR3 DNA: TGTGCCAGCAGCGACAGGCGCGGCTACACCTTC.

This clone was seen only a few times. Here the CDR3 reads CASSPSGANTGELFF. The DNA of the CDR3 is TGTGCCAGCAGCCCCAGCGGAGCGAACACCGGGGAGCTGTTTTTT. This chain connects TRBV7-3 to TRBJ2-2; D possibly corresponds to TRBD2 (5 bases). CDR1 is SGHTA and CDR2 is FQGTGA in the germline V gene. This CDR3 spans 15 amino acids. V lost 5 bases, J lost 0 bases, and 10 bases lay in between.

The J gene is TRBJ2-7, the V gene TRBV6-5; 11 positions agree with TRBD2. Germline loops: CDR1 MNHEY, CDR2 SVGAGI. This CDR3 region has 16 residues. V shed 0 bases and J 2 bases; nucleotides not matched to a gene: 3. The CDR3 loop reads CASSYSIAGGPYEQYF. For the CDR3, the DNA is TGTGCCAGCAGTTACTCGATAGCGGGAGGGCCCTACGAGCAGTACTTC.

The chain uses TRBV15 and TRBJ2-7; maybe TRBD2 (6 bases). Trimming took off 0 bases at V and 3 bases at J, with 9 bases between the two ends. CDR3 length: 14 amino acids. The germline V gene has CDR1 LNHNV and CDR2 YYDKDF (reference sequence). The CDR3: CATSREGSGYEQYF. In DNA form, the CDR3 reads TGTGCCACCAGCAGAGAGGGTAGCGGCTACGAGCAGTACTTC. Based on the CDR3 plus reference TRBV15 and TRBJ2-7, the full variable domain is DAMVIQNPRYQVTQFGKPVTLSCSQTLNHNVMYWYQQKSSQAPKLLFHYYDKDFNNEADTPDNFQSRRPNTSFCFLDIRSPGLGDTAMYLCATSREGSGYEQYFGPGTRLTVT.

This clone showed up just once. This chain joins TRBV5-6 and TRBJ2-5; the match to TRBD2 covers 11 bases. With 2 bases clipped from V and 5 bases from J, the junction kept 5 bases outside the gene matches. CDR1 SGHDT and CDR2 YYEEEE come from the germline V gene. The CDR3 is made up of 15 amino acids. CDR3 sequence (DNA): TGTGCCAGCAGCTTCTTAGCGGGAGGGAGTGAGACCCAGTACTTC. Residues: CASSFLAGGSETQYF.

The DNA of the CDR3 is TGTGCCAGCAGTGAAATGGGTTACGAGCAGTACTTC. Its protein product is CASSEMGYEQYF. The V call is TRBV2, the J call TRBJ2-7; no clear D gene. The CDR3 has 12 residues. Per germline, CDR1 SNHLY and CDR2 FYNNEI. Deletions cut 2 bases from V and 4 bases from J, with 6 bases between.

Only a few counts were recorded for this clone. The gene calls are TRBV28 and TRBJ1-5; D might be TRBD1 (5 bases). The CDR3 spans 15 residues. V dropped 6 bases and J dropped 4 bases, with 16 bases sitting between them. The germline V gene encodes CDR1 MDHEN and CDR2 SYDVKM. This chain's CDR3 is CASSNRGAWNQPQHF. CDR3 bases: TGTGCCAGCAGCAACCGAGGGGCTTGGAATCAGCCCCAGCATTTT.